The 32 T cell receptor beta chains in this list originate from one sample, sequenced in a study of OX40 agonist ivuxolimab in advanced cancers. Method: immunoSEQ multiplex PCR; TCRdb's copy keeps in-frame clones and lacks some. The table lists about 50,000 clones, 82% of them singletons. The source was CD4+ or CD8+ T cells sorted from blood, collected in a trial of the OX40 agonist ivuxolimab. The source is an adult with an advanced solid tumor such as melanoma, head and neck, liver or kidney cancer.

The V call is TRBV19, the J call TRBJ1-3; D gene ambiguous. CDR3 size: 14 residues. V lost 1 base, J lost 4 bases, and 8 bases lay in between. Germline CDR1 is LNHDA and CDR2 is SQIVND (reference sequence). The chain's CDR3 is CASSIGTHGNTIYF. The CDR3 coding sequence is TGTGCCAGTAGTATAGGGACGCACGGAAACACCATATATTTT.

The chain combines TRBV27 with TRBJ1-2; the D gene is possibly TRBD1 (6 bases). The length of the CDR3 is 13 residues. CDR1 is MNHEY, CDR2 SMNVEV, per germline (reference sequence). V was cut by 9 bases and J by 6 bases, with 17 bases left in between. The CDR3 reads CASRQAGTNGYTF. DNA of the CDR3: TGTGCCAGTCGACAGGCCGGGACGAATGGCTACACCTTC.

The chain couples TRBV6-6 to TRBJ1-3; 7 bases are a match to TRBD1. V lost 7 bases, J lost 0 bases, and 6 bases stayed unmatched. This CDR3 region has 15 residues. Germline V CDR1 and CDR2: MNHNY, SVGAGI (reference sequence). CDR3 amino acids: CASTRQGDSGNTIYF. Here the CDR3 DNA reads TGTGCCAGCACGCGACAGGGAGACTCTGGAAACACCATATATTTT.

The chain joins TRBV7-9 to TRBJ2-7; the D gene could be TRBD1 or TRBD2 (5 bases each). The CDR3 contains 14 residues. CDR1 SEHNR and CDR2 FQNEAQ come from the germline V gene (reference sequence). V gave up 1 base and J gave up 4 bases, with 11 bases separating them. The CDR3 here is CASSLGWGYYEQYF. The DNA for the CDR3 is TGTGCCAGCAGCTTAGGCTGGGGGTATTACGAGCAGTACTTC. The variable domain in full, with the rest retrieved from reference TRBV7-9 and TRBJ2-7, is DTGVSQNPRHKITKRGQNVTFRCDPISEHNRLYWYRQTLGQGPEFLTYFQNEAQLEKSRLLSDRFSAERPKGSFSTLEIQRTEQGDSAMYLCASSLGWGYYEQYFGPGTRLTVT.

The chain has TRBV4-2 and TRBJ1-1, with D uncertain. V was clipped by 2 bases and J by 4 bases, with 8 bases between them. This CDR3 contains 13 residues. CDR1 is LGHNA, CDR2 YNFKEQ, per germline. In DNA, the CDR3 is TGTGCCAGCAGCCAAAGCGAAGGCACTGAAGCTTTCTTT. Translation: CASSQSEGTEAFF.

This chain links TRBV18 with TRBJ1-2, with D uncertain. The CDR3 covers 13 residues. Per the germline V gene, CDR1 is KGHSH and CDR2 is LQKENI. V gave up 3 bases and J gave up 4 bases, with 9 bases separating them. The CDR3 bases are TGTGCCAGCTCACCGGGAGGGTCCTATGGCTACACCTTC. Encoded protein: CASSPGGSYGYTF. Combining the CDR3 with reference TRBV18 and TRBJ1-2 gives the whole variable domain NAGVMQNPRHLVRRRGQEARLRCSPMKGHSHVYWYRQLPEEGLKFMVYLQKENIIDESGMPKERFSAEFPKEGPSILRIQQVVRGDSAAYFCASSPGGSYGYTFGSGTRLTVV.

This clone was seen a single time. V usage is TRBV5-5 and J usage is TRBJ2-1; TRBD2 matches at 9 bases. From germline, CDR1 is SGHKS and CDR2 YYEKEE (reference sequence). V trimming: 1 base; J trimming: 0 bases; junction bases outside the gene matches: 8. The CDR3 covers 18 residues. CDR3 region: CASSLSLAGMSSYNEQFF. CDR3 nucleotide sequence: TGTGCCAGCAGCTTGAGTCTAGCGGGGATGAGCTCCTACAATGAGCAGTTCTTC.

This clone was seen just once. The CDR3 here is CASSLGNNYGYTF. The CDR3 region has the DNA TGTGCCAGCAGCTTAGGAAATAACTATGGCTACACCTTC. This chain uses TRBV11-2 with TRBJ1-2; D unresolved. V was shortened by 1 base and J by 1 base, with 4 bases between the two germline ends. There are 13 residues in the CDR3. The germline V gene has CDR1 SGHAT and CDR2 FQNNGV. The full variable domain, in which reference TRBV11-2 and TRBJ1-2 provide the parts outside the CDR3, is EAGVAQSPRYKIIEKRQSVAFWCNPISGHATLYWYQQILGQGPKLLIQFQNNGVVDDSQLPKDRFSAERLKGVDSTLKIQPAKLEDSAVYLCASSLGNNYGYTFGSGTRLTVV.

The V and J genes are TRBV7-8 and TRBJ2-1, with 8 nucleotides matching TRBD2. Germline V lookup: CDR1 SGHVS, CDR2 FQNEAQ. There are 15 residues in the CDR3. The J segment lost 3 bases and the V segment lost 5 bases, leaving 6 bases of the junction unmatched. The CDR3 DNA sequence: TGTGCCAGCAGCAAATCCGGGACTAGCTACAATGAGCAGTTCTTC. This encodes CASSKSGTSYNEQFF.

This chain uses TRBV7-9 with TRBJ1-5, with TRBD1 matching over 8 bases. The CDR3 spans 14 residues. From germline, CDR1 is SEHNR and CDR2 FQNEAQ (reference sequence). V lost 5 bases, J lost 7 bases, and 7 bases stayed unmatched. The CDR3: CASSLTGDGQPQHF. The CDR3 nucleotides are TGTGCCAGCAGCCTGACAGGGGACGGGCAGCCCCAGCATTTT. Full variable domain (missing parts from reference TRBV7-9 and TRBJ1-5): DTGVSQNPRHKITKRGQNVTFRCDPISEHNRLYWYRQTLGQGPEFLTYFQNEAQLEKSRLLSDRFSAERPKGSFSTLEIQRTEQGDSAMYLCASSLTGDGQPQHFGDGTRLSIL.

The rearrangement links TRBV2 to TRBJ1-5, with D uncertain. The V gene lost 3 bases and the J gene lost 3 bases, with 9 bases spanning the gap. The CDR3 extends over 14 amino acids. From germline, CDR1 is SNHLY and CDR2 FYNNEI. The CDR3 bases are TGTGCCAGCAGTGAGAGGCGGAACAATCAGCCCCAGCATTTT. Translating gives CASSERRNNQPQHF.

The rearrangement joins TRBV6-1 to TRBJ1-5, with unresolved D. V shed 4 bases and J shed 2 bases, with 12 bases lying between them. CDR1 and CDR2 from the germline V gene are MNHNS and SASEGT. CDR3 length equals 15 residues. The CDR3 DNA reads as TGTGCCAGCAGTGTAAGGGATAGAGGCAATCAGCCCCAGCATTTT. Translation: CASSVRDRGNQPQHF.

This clone has just one count. The chain joins TRBV20-1 to TRBJ1-1; D is undetermined. Trimming stripped 6 bases from V and 8 bases from J, with 13 bases between. CDR3 length equals 11 residues. Per the germline V gene, CDR1 is DFQATT and CDR2 is SNEGSKA (reference sequence). Here the CDR3 reads CSASLPGEAFF. The CDR3 nucleotides read TGCAGTGCCTCTCTCCCGGGCGAAGCTTTCTTT.

DNA for the CDR3: TGTGCCTGGAGAATTGGGACAGTCACCGGGGAGCTGTTTTTT. It yields the protein CAWRIGTVTGELFF. The chain combines TRBV30 with TRBJ2-2; 7 positions agree with TRBD1. Trimming at V came to 3 bases and at J to 4 bases, leaving 5 bases not matched to a gene. Germline V gene data show CDR1 as GTSNPN and CDR2 as SVGIG (reference sequence). CDR3 length: 14 amino acids.

The V call is TRBV7-3, the J call TRBJ2-1, with D possibly being TRBD1 (5 bases). The CDR3 has 17 residues. V gave up 0 bases and J gave up 0 bases, with 12 bases separating them. From germline, CDR1 is SGHTA and CDR2 FQGTGA. The CDR3 DNA reads TGTGCCAGCAGCTTAACGGGCAGGGCGAGCTCCTACAATGAGCAGTTCTTC. This translates into CASSLTGRASSYNEQFF.

The chain has TRBV7-3 and TRBJ2-7; D gene unclear. The CDR3 sequence is 14 residues long. V gave up 4 bases and J gave up 2 bases, with 12 bases separating them. CDR1 and CDR2 from the germline V gene are SGHTA and FQGTGA. The CDR3, as DNA: TGTGCCAGCAGCTCGTTCGACCGGCCCTACGAGCAGTACTTC. Residues: CASSSFDRPYEQYF.

The V gene is TRBV5-5, the J gene TRBJ1-2, with TRBD1 identical over 7 bases. Germline V gene lookup returns CDR1 SGHKS and CDR2 YYEKEE (reference sequence). The CDR3 runs to 16 residues. Trimming at V came to 0 bases and at J to 7 bases, leaving 12 bases not matched to a gene. In DNA form, the CDR3 reads TGTGCCAGCAGCTTGGCTCTACGGACGACAGGGCCTGGCTACACCTTC. Its translation is CASSLALRTTGPGYTF.

The genes are TRBV2 and TRBJ1-1, with 8 bases that match TRBD1. Germline V gene data show CDR1 as SNHLY and CDR2 as FYNNEI. CDR3 length: 15 residues. Trimming removed 3 bases from V and 3 bases from J; junction bases left unmatched: 6. The CDR3 protein is CASSDFDRGHTEAFF. The CDR3 DNA reads TGTGCCAGCAGTGATTTCGACAGGGGCCACACTGAAGCTTTCTTT.

This sequence joins TRBV5-6 and TRBJ2-3, with D possibly TRBD1 on 6 matching bases. Germline CDR1 is SGHDT and CDR2 is YYEEEE. V was shortened by 4 bases and J by 7 bases, with 28 bases between the two germline ends. The CDR3 extends over 18 amino acids. CDR3 DNA: TGTGCCAGCAGCATGGCGCTAACAGGGATCAAATCCCCGTATACGCAGTATTTT. This codes for CASSMALTGIKSPYTQYF.

The chain is built from TRBV7-8 and TRBJ1-6; D is possibly TRBD1 (6 bases). V lost 5 bases to trimming and J lost 0 bases, with 14 bases between them. The V gene's germline CDR1 is SGHVS and CDR2 FQNEAQ. This CDR3 is 17 amino acids long. The CDR3 protein is CASSITGLSSYNSPLHF. The CDR3 nucleotides read TGTGCCAGCAGCATTACAGGGTTAAGCTCCTATAATTCACCCCTCCACTTT.

The chain recombines TRBV11-2 with TRBJ1-2; tentatively, D is TRBD1 (5 bases). The germline V gene has CDR1 SGHAT and CDR2 FQNNGV. The V gene lost 1 base and the J gene lost 8 bases, with 11 bases spanning the gap. The CDR3 runs to 13 residues. CDR3 bases: TGTGCCAGCAGCTTAGGACAGCATAGGGGCTACACCTTC. Its protein product is CASSLGQHRGYTF.

The V gene is TRBV15, the J gene TRBJ1-3; D call uncertain. The CDR3 totals 14 residues. Germline V gene data show CDR1 as LNHNV and CDR2 as YYDKDF (reference sequence). V dropped 1 base and J dropped 2 bases, with 6 bases sitting between them. The CDR3 loop reads CATSRGTAGNTIYF. The CDR3 bases are TGTGCCACCAGCAGAGGGACGGCTGGAAACACCATATATTTT. The complete variable domain, with remaining parts taken from reference TRBV15 and TRBJ1-3, reads DAMVIQNPRYQVTQFGKPVTLSCSQTLNHNVMYWYQQKSSQAPKLLFHYYDKDFNNEADTPDNFQSRRPNTSFCFLDIRSPGLGDTAMYLCATSRGTAGNTIYFGEGSWLTVV.

V is TRBV19 and J is TRBJ2-3; 9 positions agree with TRBD2. Unmatched junction bases numbered 6, after V lost 5 bases and J lost 3 bases. The CDR3 consists of 15 residues. The germline gives CDR1 LNHDA, CDR2 SQIVND (reference sequence). CDR3 in amino acids: CASSLASGMTDTQYF. CDR3 nucleotide sequence: TGTGCCAGTAGTCTCGCTAGCGGGATGACAGATACGCAGTATTTT.

The rearrangement uses TRBV4-2 and TRBJ2-5; possibly TRBD1 or TRBD2 for D (5 bases each). Trimming took 4 bases from V and 5 from J, leaving 11 bases between them. The CDR3 length is 13 residues. The germline V gene encodes CDR1 LGHNA and CDR2 YNFKEQ. The CDR3 protein is CASSRPGTETQYF. CDR3 bases: TGTGCCAGCAGCCGACCGGGGACCGAGACCCAGTACTTC.

The CDR3, as DNA: TGTGCCAGCAGGAACGGCCGCGGGAGGGGAGAGGTGGGTGAGCAGTTCTTC. Its translation: CASRNGRGRGEVGEQFF. J is TRBJ2-1 and V is TRBV5-6; 9 bases align to TRBD2. The ends lost 5 bases at V and 9 bases at J; junction bases unmatched: 18. Germline CDR1 is SGHDT and CDR2 is YYEEEE. The CDR3 loop spans 17 amino acids.

This chain joins TRBV7-9 and TRBJ2-3; perhaps TRBD1 as D (6 bases). Germline values: CDR1 SEHNR, CDR2 FQNEAQ (reference sequence). Trimming left V 5 bases short and J 0 bases short, with 12 bases between. This CDR3 comprises 15 residues. The CDR3 sequence is CASSHPGASTDTQYF. The CDR3 DNA reads as TGTGCCAGCAGCCACCCAGGGGCTAGCACAGATACGCAGTATTTT.

The chain is built from TRBV4-1 and TRBJ1-2, with 8 bases matching TRBD1. V was pared by 4 bases and J by 3 bases, with 1 base of the junction left unmatched. CDR1 MGHRA and CDR2 YSYEKL come from the germline V gene. The CDR3 is 13 residues long. CDR3 amino acids: CASSPTGDYGYTF. CDR3 DNA: TGCGCCAGCAGCCCGACAGGGGACTATGGCTACACCTTC.

The chain joins TRBV7-8 to TRBJ2-3, with D unclear. Trimming stripped 1 base from V and 0 bases from J, with 8 bases between. The CDR3 spans 15 residues. The germline V gene encodes CDR1 SGHVS and CDR2 FQNEAQ. The CDR3 nucleotides read TGTGCCAGCAGCTTAGTTGCAGGCAGCACAGATACGCAGTATTTT. It encodes CASSLVAGSTDTQYF.

The chain uses TRBV2 and TRBJ2-2; 7 bases map to TRBD1. The CDR3 is 15 residues long. Germline V gives CDR1 SNHLY, CDR2 FYNNEI. The V and J ends lost 6 bases and 1 base, in that order; junction bases with no gene match: 5. CDR3 loop: CASRTGTVNTGELFF. CDR3 nucleotide sequence: TGTGCCAGCAGGACCGGGACAGTGAACACCGGGGAGCTGTTTTTT.

This clone occurred a few times. This rearrangement joins TRBV7-2 to TRBJ1-1; D ambiguous. V was cut by 1 base and J by 5 bases, with 14 bases left in between. The V gene's germline CDR1 is SGHTA and CDR2 FQGNSA. The CDR3 extends over 15 amino acids. For the CDR3, the DNA is TGTGCCAGCAGCTTAGTTCTAGGGAAGGGTACTGAAGCTTTCTTT. It is translated as CASSLVLGKGTEAFF.

The CDR3 loop reads CASGSSGAYEQYF. CDR3 DNA sequence: TGTGCTAGTGGTTCTAGCGGGGCGTACGAGCAGTACTTC. The chain is built from TRBV12-5 and TRBJ2-7; 9 nucleotides line up with TRBD2. The CDR3 sequence is 13 residues long. Germline assignment: CDR1 LGHNT and CDR2 FRNRAP. V shed 4 bases, J shed 4 bases, and the junction held 2 bases outside the gene matches.

This chain uses TRBV5-1 with TRBJ2-2, with 15 bases lining up with TRBD2. There are 15 residues in the CDR3. Germline assignment: CDR1 SGHRS and CDR2 YFSETQ. V lost 3 bases, J lost 8 bases, and 2 bases stayed unmatched. The DNA for the CDR3 is TGCGCCAGCAGCTGGACTAGCGGGAGGGCAGGGGAGCTGTTTTTT. Protein: CASSWTSGRAGELFF.